This T cell receptor (beta chain) was profiled in a study of blood T cell repertoires in COVID-19. Study in general: Samples taken during acute and convalescent COVID-19 were collected in the United States, Italy and Spain. T cells, B-cell-depleted T cells, or PBMCs provided the cDNA or gDNA that served as material.

Per the original methods: Counts of nucleated cells, estimated from reference gene primer amplification, were obtained. TCRdb keeps only in-frame clones here, not all; method: immunoSEQ multiplex PCR. The D gene and trimming were derived from the DNA, and the V and J assignments and clone size from that table. The top ten clones hold 1.3% of a sample with about 300,000 clones, about 87% of them seen once. Germline trimming cut 3 bases from V and 10 bases from J; bases unmatched to any gene: 2. CDR1 and CDR2 from the germline V gene are KGHSH and LQKENI. The CDR3 is 12 residues long. This chain uses TRBV18 with TRBJ2-1, with 8 bases identical to TRBD1. This clonotype originated in a man between 65 and 80 years old with acute or convalescent COVID-19. Material: peripheral blood. CDR3: CASSPGQGEQFF. Here the CDR3 DNA reads TGTGCCAGCTCACCCGGACAGGGCGAGCAGTTCTTC.